This entry lists 14 T cell receptor beta chains sequenced from one sample in a study of cytomegalovirus exposure and HLA in healthy donors. Vbeta (60) and Jbeta (13) primers were used in the PCR. Clones were read by immunoSEQ multiplex PCR, and TCRdb kept only the in-frame ones, dropping some. The sample lists about 140,000 clones, roughly 80% occurring once. Input material: PBMCs. All receptors come from a middle-aged man in good health and CMV-seropositive.

The chain has TRBV5-6 and TRBJ2-7, with a possible D match to TRBD1 (5 bases). Germline V gene sequence: CDR1 SGHDT, CDR2 YYEEEE. The CDR3 covers 13 residues. The V end lost 4 bases, the J end lost 1 base, and 9 bases lay between the germline ends. The CDR3 region is CASSPAGSYEQYF. In DNA, the CDR3 is TGTGCCAGCAGCCCCGCAGGGTCCTACGAGCAGTACTTC.

The CDR3 sequence: CASSLRQQLIGNQPQHF. CDR3 DNA sequence: TGTGCCAGCAGTTTAAGACAGCAGCTTATAGGCAATCAGCCCCAGCATTTT. V is TRBV5-8 and J is TRBJ1-5, with D possibly being TRBD1 (5 bases). The germline V gene encodes CDR1 SGHTS and CDR2 YDEGEE. The germline V and J ends were trimmed by 5 bases and 2 bases, with 20 bases remaining between them. The CDR3 has 17 residues.

The chain couples TRBV9 to TRBJ1-4; D gene unclear. This CDR3 is 13 amino acids long. Trimming took 2 bases from V and 5 from J, leaving 7 bases between them. Germline V gene sequence: CDR1 SGDLS, CDR2 YYNGEE. DNA for the CDR3: TGTGCCAGCAGCGTGGCGGCGAATGAAAAACTGTTTTTT. As protein: CASSVAANEKLFF.

The genes are TRBV30 and TRBJ2-1; unclear D gene. This CDR3 contains 13 residues. V was cut by 3 bases and J by 0 bases, with 6 bases left in between. CDR1 GTSNPN and CDR2 SVGIG come from the germline V gene (reference sequence). The CDR3 DNA is TGTGCCTGGAGAACCAGCTCCTACAATGAGCAGTTCTTC. It specifies CAWRTSSYNEQFF.

The chain has TRBV7-6 and TRBJ1-4; D call uncertain. V lost 5 bases to trimming and J lost 6 bases, with 13 bases between them. Germline V gives CDR1 SGHVS, CDR2 FNYEAQ. The CDR3 contains 14 residues. The CDR3: CASSPIPGDEKLFF. The DNA of the CDR3 is TGTGCCAGCAGCCCTATTCCTGGAGATGAAAAACTGTTTTTT.

The chain couples TRBV7-9 to TRBJ1-6; 9 nucleotides line up with TRBD1. Losses at the gene ends were 5 bases for V and 8 bases for J; bases not matched to a gene: 4. The CDR3 is 14 amino acids. Looked up from germline, CDR1 is SEHNR and CDR2 is FQNEAQ (reference sequence). The CDR3 bases are TGTGCCAGCAGCCCATGGGACAGGGATTCACCCCTCCACTTT. Protein product: CASSPWDRDSPLHF.

This clone was recorded only once. The rearrangement uses TRBV7-2 and TRBJ2-5; 7 bases line up with TRBD2. Germline CDR1 SGHTA, CDR2 FQGNSA. V was pared by 5 bases and J by 4 bases, with 10 bases of the junction left unmatched. The CDR3 contains 15 residues. The CDR3 region has the DNA TGTGCCAGCAGCCCCGATACCGGACTAGGAGAGACCCAGTACTTC. It specifies CASSPDTGLGETQYF.

The rearrangement uses TRBV25-1 and TRBJ2-2, with 8 bases lining up with TRBD2. Unmatched junction bases numbered 7, after V lost 1 base and J lost 6 bases. There are 16 residues in the CDR3. Germline CDR1 MGHDK, CDR2 SYGVNS. The CDR3 is CASSELDGGAAGELFF. The CDR3 DNA is TGTGCCAGCAGTGAATTGGACGGGGGGGCCGCCGGGGAGCTGTTTTTT. Full variable domain (rest looked up from reference TRBV25-1 and TRBJ2-2): EADIYQTPRYLVIGTGKKITLECSQTMGHDKMYWYQQDPGMELHLIHYSYGVNSTEKGDLSSESTVSRIRTEHFPLTLESARPSHTSQYLCASSELDGGAAGELFFGEGSRLTVL.

The rearrangement joins TRBV5-1 to TRBJ2-7; no reliable D call. Germline V gives CDR1 SGHRS, CDR2 YFSETQ. CDR3 length equals 16 residues. V dropped 4 bases and J dropped 3 bases, with 20 bases sitting between them. CDR3 residues: CASSPRFDPINYEQYF. CDR3 coding DNA: TGCGCCAGCAGCCCCCGGTTTGATCCAATCAACTACGAGCAGTACTTC.

V gene TRBV7-9 combines with J gene TRBJ1-2; D might be TRBD1 (6 bases). The CDR3 totals 15 residues. Germline V gives CDR1 SEHNR, CDR2 FQNEAQ (reference sequence). The V and J ends lost 8 bases and 0 bases respectively, with 16 bases between them. CDR3 sequence reads: CASGHSDRANYGYTF. As DNA, the CDR3 is TGTGCCAGCGGACATTCGGACAGAGCTAACTATGGCTACACCTTC.

The V gene is TRBV6-6, the J gene TRBJ2-2; D is unresolved. V gave up 7 bases and J gave up 2 bases, with 5 bases separating them. The CDR3 consists of 12 residues. In germline, CDR1 is MNHNY, CDR2 SVGAGI (reference sequence). The CDR3 DNA reads as TGTGCCAGCACCCCTAACACCGGGGAGCTGTTTTTT. It is translated as CASTPNTGELFF.

The chain couples TRBV11-1 to TRBJ2-1, with D perhaps TRBD2 (6 bases). In germline, CDR1 is SGHAT, CDR2 FQDESV (reference sequence). V was pared by 3 bases and J by 6 bases, with 12 bases between. The CDR3 is made up of 14 amino acids. This CDR3 reads CASSLQMGGNEQFF. CDR3 coding DNA: TGTGCCAGCAGCTTGCAGATGGGGGGCAATGAGCAGTTCTTC.

In its sample, this clone was seen once. The chain couples TRBV7-9 to TRBJ2-1, with 11 bases fitting TRBD2. Germline-derived CDR1 and CDR2 are SEHNR and FQNEAQ (reference sequence). The junction had 8 bases not matched to a gene; V was cut back by 10 bases and J by 0 bases. This CDR3 comprises 16 residues. This CDR3 reads CAIPIAGGPSYNEQFF. The CDR3 coding sequence is TGTGCCATCCCAATAGCGGGAGGGCCCTCCTACAATGAGCAGTTCTTC.

This chain uses TRBV7-9 with TRBJ2-7, with 13 bases identical to TRBD2. Germline V gene data show CDR1 as SEHNR and CDR2 as FQNEAQ (reference sequence). V lost 2 bases and J lost 2; bases outside the gene matches: 3. This CDR3 comprises 16 residues. CDR3 DNA: TGTGCCAGCAGCTTAAGACTAGCGGGGGGCACCTACGAGCAGTACTTC. Protein sequence: CASSLRLAGGTYEQYF.